The next 6 T cell receptor beta chains were all read from a single sample in a study of chemoradiotherapy in HPV16-positive cancers. This table comes from immunoSEQ multiplex PCR, and its TCRdb copy is limited to in-frame clones, with some not included. The sample lists several thousand clones; about three quarters were seen once. Sample acquisition took place from a patient who underwent chemoradiotherapy. These receptors came from a human donor with HPV-associated anogenital cancer.

The rearrangement joins TRBV23-1 to TRBJ1-6; TRBD1 matches 8 bases. TRBV23-1 falls under the ORF class, with uncertain function. There are 17 residues in the CDR3. V gave up 7 bases and J gave up 6 bases; unmatched junction bases: 14. This CDR3 reads CASKLREDRDINSPLHF. The CDR3 nucleotides read TGCGCCAGCAAACTCAGGGAGGACAGGGACATTAATTCACCCCTCCACTTT.

The V and J genes are TRBV2 and TRBJ2-7; D remains ambiguous. The CDR3 runs 13 residues. Trimming shortened V by 3 bases and J by 1 base, and 7 bases separated the two germline ends. Germline V gene data show CDR1 as SNHLY and CDR2 as FYNNEI. As DNA, the CDR3 is TGTGCCAGCAGTGAGCCTGGATCCTACGAGCAGTACTTC. It encodes CASSEPGSYEQYF.

Here the CDR3 DNA reads TGTGCCAGCAGTTTCCCCGGGACAGCAACTAATGAAAAACTGTTTTTT. Amino acids: CASSFPGTATNEKLFF. The chain is built from TRBV28 and TRBJ1-4, with 7 bases that match TRBD1. This CDR3 has 16 residues. Looked up from germline, CDR1 is MDHEN and CDR2 is SYDVKM. J lost 0 bases, V lost 3 bases, and 4 bases had no gene match.

The V gene is TRBV4-2, the J gene TRBJ1-2; 12 bases align to TRBD1. Germline assignment: CDR1 LGHNA and CDR2 YNFKEQ. Trimming cost V 3 bases and J 4 bases; bases outside gene matches: 6. CDR3 length: 16 residues. Written as DNA, the CDR3 is TGTGCCAGCAGCCATCCGGGACAGGGGGCGGTCTATGGCTACACCTTC. It translates to CASSHPGQGAVYGYTF.

This sequence joins TRBV19 and TRBJ2-5, with 11 bases fitting TRBD1. The end of the DNA is better explained by TRBJ2-7, so the J call may be wrong. Germline loops: CDR1 LNHDA, CDR2 SQIVND (reference sequence). This CDR3 is 18 amino acids long. This CDR3 reads CASSTRAFGTGGPYEQYF. CDR3 DNA sequence: TGTGCCAGTAGTACCCGTGCGTTCGGGACAGGGGGTCCCTACGAGCAGTACTTC.

This sequence joins TRBV7-6 and TRBJ2-7; TRBD2 agrees at 7 bases. This CDR3 region has 15 residues. V trimming: 1 base; J trimming: 4 bases; junction bases outside the gene matches: 7. The germline gives CDR1 SGHVS, CDR2 FNYEAQ. CDR3 protein: CASSLVLAGEYEQYF. The CDR3, as DNA: TGTGCCAGCAGCTTAGTTTTGGCGGGGGAGTACGAGCAGTACTTC. Full variable domain (rest looked up from reference TRBV7-6 and TRBJ2-7): GAGVSQSPRYKVTKRGQDVALRCDPISGHVSLYWYRQALGQGPEFLTYFNYEAQQDKSGLPNDRFSAERPEGSISTLTIQRTEQRDSAMYRCASSLVLAGEYEQYFGPGTRLTVT.